Sequencing of this T cell receptor beta chain was carried out in a study of blood T cell repertoires in COVID-19 (dated by TCRdb to between 2020 and 2021). For the wider study: Samples from collaborators originated in the United States, Italy and Spain and spanned both the acute and convalescent phases of COVID-19. The material from the prospective study consisted of cDNA or gDNA derived from T cells, B-cell-depleted T cells, or PBMCs. Subjects who had been exposed to COVID-19, were actively infected with it, or had recovered from it provided the deeply sampled blood TCRbeta repertoires that made up the dataset. The repertoires were released in a freely available public database meant as a resource for research on the immune response to SARS-CoV-2. The samples were drawn from two sources: the first 160 participants of the ongoing ImmuneRACE study, and 1,200 or so subjects contributed by 6 global collaborators. A de-identified subject ID, COVID-19 status, age in years and sex were almost always included in the sample metadata. Where HLA class I and class II types were available, the types were taken from metadata supplied by the sample provider, not from assay-based typing.

After removal of 2 bases from V and 5 bases from J, the junction retains 3 bases not matched to a gene. CDR1 and CDR2, per the germline V gene (reference sequence), are SGHKS and YYEKEE. The CDR3 runs 14 residues from the cysteine to the phenylalanine. Only CDR3 DNA is held: 42 bases, read in frame from base 1. Samples from volunteer blood donors who had recovered from COVID-19 were contributed by a second Seattle source. Each collaborating institution followed its own protocols to collect whole blood in K2EDTA tubes. Collaborator samples were shipped for TCRbeta analysis as frozen whole blood, isolated PBMCs, or DNA extracted from either sample type. Study-wide conclusions, independent of this receptor: Clinical and demographic metadata were provided uncurated, with the amount varying by source and participant.

A remark on this clone: What this receptor recognizes is not known. Per-base quality was not reported, and no clone a single base away is much larger than it.

The immunoSEQ Assay, a bias-controlled multiplex PCR, was used to amplify TCRbeta CDR3 regions from genomic DNA. Turning to the authors' computational methods: Within the assay, amplification of reference gene primers was used to estimate how many nucleated cells each sample contained. Sequence reads were collapsed and filtered to measure the absolute abundance of every unique TCRbeta CDR3 rearrangement. Productive Simpson clonality was computed per sample as the square root of Simpson's diversity index over productive rearrangements. Here the immuneACCESS table is served through TCRdb, limited to in-frame sequences with V and J called. Missing clones are a known gap in these copies; in checked studies unresolved V genes cover under half, and the rest lacks a known reason. The DNA was the basis for D and trimming; V, J and clone size are from that table. Present in this sample are roughly 140,000 clones, around 80% of which were seen just once. Jointly, the top ten make up 3.5% of the sample.

Specimen: peripheral blood. The sequence was collected from a man between 65 and 85 years old who had recovered from COVID-19. The chain couples TRBV5-5 to TRBJ2-5; a stretch of 10 junction bases matches TRBD2. The DNA sequence follows: TGTGCCAGCAGCTTCGGGACTAGCGTGGAGACCCAGTACTTC. It codes for CASSFGTSVETQYF.